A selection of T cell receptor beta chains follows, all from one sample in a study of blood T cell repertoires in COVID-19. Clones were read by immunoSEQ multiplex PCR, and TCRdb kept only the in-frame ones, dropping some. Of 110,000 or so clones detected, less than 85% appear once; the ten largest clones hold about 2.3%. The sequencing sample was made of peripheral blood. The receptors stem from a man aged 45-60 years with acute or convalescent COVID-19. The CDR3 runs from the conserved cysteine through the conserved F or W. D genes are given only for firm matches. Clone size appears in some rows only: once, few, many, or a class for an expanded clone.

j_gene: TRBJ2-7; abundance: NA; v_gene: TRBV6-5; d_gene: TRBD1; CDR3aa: CASRGQTGGEQYF; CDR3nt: TGTGCCAGCAGAGGTCAGACAGGGGGCGAGCAGTACTTC
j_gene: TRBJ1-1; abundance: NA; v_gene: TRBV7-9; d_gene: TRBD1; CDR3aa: CATGQGYTEAFF; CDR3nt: TGTGCCACCGGACAGGGTTACACTGAAGCTTTCTTT
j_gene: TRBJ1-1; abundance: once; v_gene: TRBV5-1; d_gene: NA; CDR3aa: CASRFGANTEAFF; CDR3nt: TGCGCCAGCAGGTTTGGGGCGAACACTGAAGCTTTCTTT
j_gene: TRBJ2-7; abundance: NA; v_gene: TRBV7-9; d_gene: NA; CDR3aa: CASSLSSDEQYF; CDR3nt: TGTGCCAGCAGCTTATCGTCCGACGAGCAGTACTTC
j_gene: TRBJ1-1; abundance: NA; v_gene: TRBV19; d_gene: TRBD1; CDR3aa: CASSVTGTGGTEAFF; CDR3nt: TGTGCCAGTAGTGTAACCGGGACAGGGGGGACTGAAGCTTTCTTT
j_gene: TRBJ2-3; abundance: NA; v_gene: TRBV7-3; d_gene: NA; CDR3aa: CASSLGLTDTQYF; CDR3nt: TGTGCCAGCAGCCTCGGACTTACAGATACGCAGTATTTT
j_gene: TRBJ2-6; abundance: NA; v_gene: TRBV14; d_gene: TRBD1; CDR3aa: CASSQVVGQGASGANVLTF; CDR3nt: TGTGCCAGCAGCCAAGTAGTCGGACAGGGGGCATCTGGGGCCAACGTCCTGACTTTC
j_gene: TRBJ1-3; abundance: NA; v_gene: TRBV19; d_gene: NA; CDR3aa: CASSHRGETGNTIYF; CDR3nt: TGTGCCAGTAGTCACCGGGGGGAGACTGGAAACACCATATATTTT
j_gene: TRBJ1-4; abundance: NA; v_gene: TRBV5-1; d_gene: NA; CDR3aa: CASSLEGGINEKLFF; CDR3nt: TGCGCCAGCAGCTTGGAGGGGGGGATTAATGAAAAACTGTTTTTT
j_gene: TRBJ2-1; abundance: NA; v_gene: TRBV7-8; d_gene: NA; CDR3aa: CASSLNSLGGSEQFF; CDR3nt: TGTGCCAGCAGCTTAAATTCCTTAGGGGGTAGTGAGCAGTTCTTC
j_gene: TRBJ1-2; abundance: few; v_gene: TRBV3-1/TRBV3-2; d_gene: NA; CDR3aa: CASSREQGLGGYTF; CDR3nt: TGTGCCAGCAGCAGGGAACAGGGATTGGGCGGCTACACCTTC
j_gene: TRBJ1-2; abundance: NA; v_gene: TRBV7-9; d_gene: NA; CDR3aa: CASSFQGIDGYTF; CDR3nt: TGTGCCAGCAGCTTCCAGGGCATCGATGGCTACACCTTC
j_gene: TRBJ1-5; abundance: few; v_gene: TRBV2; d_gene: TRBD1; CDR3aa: CASSELDRGINQPQHF; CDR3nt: TGTGCCAGCAGTGAGTTGGACAGGGGGATCAATCAGCCCCAGCATTTT